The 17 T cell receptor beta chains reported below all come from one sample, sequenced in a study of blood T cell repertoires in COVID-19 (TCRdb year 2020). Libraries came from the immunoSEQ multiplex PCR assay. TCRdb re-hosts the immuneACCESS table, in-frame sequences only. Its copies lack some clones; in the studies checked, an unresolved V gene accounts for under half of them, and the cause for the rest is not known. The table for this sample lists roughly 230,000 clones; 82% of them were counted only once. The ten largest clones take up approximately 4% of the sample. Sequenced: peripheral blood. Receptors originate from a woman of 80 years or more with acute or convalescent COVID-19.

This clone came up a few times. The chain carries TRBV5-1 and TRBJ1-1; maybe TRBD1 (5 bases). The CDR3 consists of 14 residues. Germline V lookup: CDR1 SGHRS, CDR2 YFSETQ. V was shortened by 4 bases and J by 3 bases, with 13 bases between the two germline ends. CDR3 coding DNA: TGCGCCAGCAGCAGGGGAGGGGTTGACACTGAAGCTTTCTTT. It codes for CASSRGGVDTEAFF.

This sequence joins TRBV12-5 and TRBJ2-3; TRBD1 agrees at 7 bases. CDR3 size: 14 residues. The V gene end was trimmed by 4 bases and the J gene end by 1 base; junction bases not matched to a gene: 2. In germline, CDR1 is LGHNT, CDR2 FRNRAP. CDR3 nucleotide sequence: TGTGCTAGTGGTTACGGGACAGGCACAGATACGCAGTATTTT. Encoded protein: CASGYGTGTDTQYF.

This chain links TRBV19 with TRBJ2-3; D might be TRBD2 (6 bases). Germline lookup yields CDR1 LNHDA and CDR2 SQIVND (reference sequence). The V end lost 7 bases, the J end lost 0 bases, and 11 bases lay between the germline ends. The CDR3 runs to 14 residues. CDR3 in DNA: TGTGCCAGTACTTTGGGGACTAGCACAGATACGCAGTATTTT. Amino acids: CASTLGTSTDTQYF.

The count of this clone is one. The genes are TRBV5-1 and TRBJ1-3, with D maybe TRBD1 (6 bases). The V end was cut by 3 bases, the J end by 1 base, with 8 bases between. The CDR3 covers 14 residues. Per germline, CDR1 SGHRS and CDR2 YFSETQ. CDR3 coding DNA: TGCGCCAGCAGCTCAGGGGAATCTGGAAACACCATATATTTT. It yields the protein CASSSGESGNTIYF.

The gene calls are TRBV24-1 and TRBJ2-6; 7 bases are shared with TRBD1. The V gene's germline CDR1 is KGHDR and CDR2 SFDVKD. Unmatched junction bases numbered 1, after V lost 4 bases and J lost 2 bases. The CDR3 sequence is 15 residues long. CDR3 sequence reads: CATSDRGTGANVLTF. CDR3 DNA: TGTGCCACCAGTGACAGGGGGACTGGGGCCAACGTCCTGACTTTC.

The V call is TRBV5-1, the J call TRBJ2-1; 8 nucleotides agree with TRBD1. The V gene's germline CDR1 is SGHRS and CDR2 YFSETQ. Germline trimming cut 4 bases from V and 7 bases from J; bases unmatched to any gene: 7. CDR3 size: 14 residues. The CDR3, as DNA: TGCGCCAGCAGCATTTGGACAGGGTGGAATGAGCAGTTCTTC. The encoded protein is CASSIWTGWNEQFF.

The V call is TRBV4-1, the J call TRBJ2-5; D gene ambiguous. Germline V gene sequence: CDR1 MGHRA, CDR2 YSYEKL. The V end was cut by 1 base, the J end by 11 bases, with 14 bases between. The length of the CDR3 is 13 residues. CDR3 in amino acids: CASSQGSEPLQYF. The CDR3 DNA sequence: TGCGCCAGCAGCCAAGGATCCGAGCCCTTGCAGTACTTC.

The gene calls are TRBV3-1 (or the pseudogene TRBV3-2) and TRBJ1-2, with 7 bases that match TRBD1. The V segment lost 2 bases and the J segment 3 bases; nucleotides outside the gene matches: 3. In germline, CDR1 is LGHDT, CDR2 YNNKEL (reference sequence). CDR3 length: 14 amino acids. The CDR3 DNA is TGTGCCAGCAGCCAACACGGGACAGACTATGGCTACACCTTC. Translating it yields CASSQHGTDYGYTF.

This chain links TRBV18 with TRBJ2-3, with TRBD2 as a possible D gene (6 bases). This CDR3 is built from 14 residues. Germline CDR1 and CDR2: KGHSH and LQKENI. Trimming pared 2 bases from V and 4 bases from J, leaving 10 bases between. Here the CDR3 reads CASSPRRGSDTQYF. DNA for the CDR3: TGTGCCAGCTCACCAAGGAGGGGATCAGATACGCAGTATTTT.

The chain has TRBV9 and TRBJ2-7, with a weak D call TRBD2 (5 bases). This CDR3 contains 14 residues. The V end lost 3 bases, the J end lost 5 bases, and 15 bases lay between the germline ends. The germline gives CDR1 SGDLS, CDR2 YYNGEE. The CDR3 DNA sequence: TGTGCCAGCAGCGGCACTGGGAGTCCCCACGAGCAGTACTTC. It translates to CASSGTGSPHEQYF.

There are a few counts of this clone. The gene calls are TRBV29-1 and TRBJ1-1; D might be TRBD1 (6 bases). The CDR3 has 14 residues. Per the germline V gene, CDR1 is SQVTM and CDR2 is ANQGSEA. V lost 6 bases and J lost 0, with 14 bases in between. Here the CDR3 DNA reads TGCAGCGTCAACAGGGTCCTTTTGAACACTGAAGCTTTCTTT. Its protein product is CSVNRVLLNTEAFF. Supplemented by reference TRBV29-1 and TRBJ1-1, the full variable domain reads SAVISQKPSRDICQRGTSLTIQCQVDSQVTMMFWYRQQPGQSLTLIATANQGSEATYESGFVIDKFPISRPNLTFSTLTVSNMSPEDSSIYLCSVNRVLLNTEAFFGQGTRLTVV.

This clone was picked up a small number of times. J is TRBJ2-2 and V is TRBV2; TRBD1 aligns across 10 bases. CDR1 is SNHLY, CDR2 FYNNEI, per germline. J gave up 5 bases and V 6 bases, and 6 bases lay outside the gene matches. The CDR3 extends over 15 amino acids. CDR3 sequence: CASRGGTGDTGELFF. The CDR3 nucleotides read TGTGCCAGCAGGGGAGGGACAGGGGATACCGGGGAGCTGTTTTTT.

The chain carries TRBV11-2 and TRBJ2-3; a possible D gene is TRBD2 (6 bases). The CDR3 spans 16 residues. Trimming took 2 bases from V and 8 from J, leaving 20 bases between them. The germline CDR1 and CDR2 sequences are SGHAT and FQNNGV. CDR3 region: CASSLSTRMDFVTQYF. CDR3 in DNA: TGTGCCAGCAGCTTATCGACTAGAATGGATTTTGTTACGCAGTATTTT.

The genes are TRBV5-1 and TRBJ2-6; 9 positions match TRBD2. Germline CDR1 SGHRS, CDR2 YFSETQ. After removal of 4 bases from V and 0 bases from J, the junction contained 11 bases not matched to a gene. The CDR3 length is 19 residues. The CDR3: CASSPRVAGVTSGANVLTF. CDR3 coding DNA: TGCGCCAGCAGCCCGAGGGTAGCGGGGGTCACCTCTGGGGCCAACGTCCTGACTTTC.

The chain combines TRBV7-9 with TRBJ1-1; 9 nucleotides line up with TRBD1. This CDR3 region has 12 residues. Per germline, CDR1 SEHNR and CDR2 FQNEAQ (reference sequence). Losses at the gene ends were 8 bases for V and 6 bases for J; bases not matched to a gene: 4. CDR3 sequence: CASADRGPEAFF. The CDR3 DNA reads TGTGCCAGCGCGGACAGGGGCCCTGAAGCTTTCTTT.

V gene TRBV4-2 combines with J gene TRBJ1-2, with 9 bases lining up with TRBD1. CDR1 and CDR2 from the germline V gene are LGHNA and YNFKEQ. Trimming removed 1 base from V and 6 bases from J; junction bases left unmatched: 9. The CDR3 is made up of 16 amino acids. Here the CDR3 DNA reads TGTGCCAGCAGCCAAGGTTCGCGGGACAGGGTGAATGGCTACACCTTC. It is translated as CASSQGSRDRVNGYTF.

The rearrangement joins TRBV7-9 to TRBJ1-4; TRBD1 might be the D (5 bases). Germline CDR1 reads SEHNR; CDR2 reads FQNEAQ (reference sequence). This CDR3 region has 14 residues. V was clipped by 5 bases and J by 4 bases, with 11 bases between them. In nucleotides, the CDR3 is TGTGCCAGCAGCCAAGGGGCCTATAATGAAAAACTGTTTTTT. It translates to CASSQGAYNEKLFF.